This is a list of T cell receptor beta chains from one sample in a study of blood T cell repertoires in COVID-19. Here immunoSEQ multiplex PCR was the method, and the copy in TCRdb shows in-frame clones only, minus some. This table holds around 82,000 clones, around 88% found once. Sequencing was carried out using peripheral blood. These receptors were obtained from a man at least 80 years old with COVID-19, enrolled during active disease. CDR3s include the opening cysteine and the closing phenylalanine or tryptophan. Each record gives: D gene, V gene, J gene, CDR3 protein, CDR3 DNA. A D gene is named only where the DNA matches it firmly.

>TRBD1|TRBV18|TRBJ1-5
CASSPGQGLNQPQHF
TGTGCCAGCTCTCCGGGACAGGGCCTTAATCAGCCCCAGCATTTT
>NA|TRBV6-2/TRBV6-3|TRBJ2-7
CASSAGTAGRDEQYF
TGTGCCAGCAGTGCGGGGACGGCCGGTAGGGACGAGCAGTACTTC
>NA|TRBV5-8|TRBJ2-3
CASSLSRSGPSDTQYF
TGTGCCAGCAGCTTGTCACGGTCAGGGCCCTCAGATACGCAGTATTTT
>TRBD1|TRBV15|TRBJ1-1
CATSEDPGTESEAFF
TGTGCCACCAGCGAAGACCCGGGGACAGAGTCTGAAGCTTTCTTT
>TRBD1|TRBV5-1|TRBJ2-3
CASSPGQGIDTQYF
TGCGCCAGCAGCCCCGGACAGGGGATAGATACGCAGTATTTT
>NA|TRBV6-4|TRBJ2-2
CASSFDIYTGELFF
TGTGCCAGCAGTTTTGACATCTACACCGGGGAGCTGTTTTTT
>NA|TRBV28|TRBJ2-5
CASSPPSYETQYF
TGTGCCAGCAGTCCACCTAGCTACGAGACCCAGTACTTC
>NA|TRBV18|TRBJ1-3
CASSPGNQAGNTIYF
TGTGCCAGCTCACCAGGCAATCAGGCTGGAAACACCATATATTTT
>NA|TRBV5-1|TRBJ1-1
CASSIQGPQNTEAFF
TGCGCCAGCAGCATCCAGGGGCCCCAGAACACTGAAGCTTTCTTT
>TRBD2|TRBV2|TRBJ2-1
CASTTGGPYNEQFF
TGTGCCAGCACGACGGGGGGGCCCTACAATGAGCAGTTCTTC
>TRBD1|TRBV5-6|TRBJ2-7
CASSETGGYLTTQYF
TGTGCCAGCAGCGAAACAGGGGGCTACTTGACCACGCAGTACTTC